The present T cell receptor (beta chain) was sequenced within a study of shared clonotypes between healthy human individuals. On sorted subsets, replicate PCRs used 150 to 250 ng DNA, or 30,000 or so T cell genomes. The table came from immunoSEQ multiplex PCR; TCRdb's copy has only in-frame clones and leaves some out. The repertoire holds 300,000 to 400,000 clones, with 73% as singletons. CDR1 and CDR2 (germline): MNHEY, SMNVEV (reference sequence). Trimming took 5 bases from V and 4 from J, leaving 13 bases between them. This CDR3 has 14 amino acids. The sequence was collected from a young man in good health. Material: memory CD4+ T cells sorted from blood. This sample's subset: CD45RA-negative fraction. This chain joins TRBV27 and TRBJ2-3, with D possibly being TRBD2 (5 bases). CDR3 sequence: CASSATRIPDTQYF. CDR3 sequence (DNA): TGTGCCAGCAGTGCCACTAGAATTCCAGATACGCAGTATTTT.